This TCR beta chain was found in a study of blood T cell repertoires in COVID-19. Assay: immunoSEQ multiplex PCR; the TCRdb copy retains only in-frame clones and omits some. The profile shows about 180,000 clones, approximately 81% of them singletons. V was pared by 0 bases and J by 0 bases, with 10 bases between. Germline CDR1 SGHRS, CDR2 YFSETQ. The CDR3 has 16 amino acids. The sequencing sample was made of peripheral blood. The TCR originated in an elderly woman with active or convalescent COVID-19. The V gene is TRBV5-1, the J gene TRBJ2-1; no definite D call. Here the CDR3 DNA reads TGCGCCAGCAGCTTGGGTGTGGCCAGCTCCTACAATGAGCAGTTCTTC. It codes for CASSLGVASSYNEQFF.